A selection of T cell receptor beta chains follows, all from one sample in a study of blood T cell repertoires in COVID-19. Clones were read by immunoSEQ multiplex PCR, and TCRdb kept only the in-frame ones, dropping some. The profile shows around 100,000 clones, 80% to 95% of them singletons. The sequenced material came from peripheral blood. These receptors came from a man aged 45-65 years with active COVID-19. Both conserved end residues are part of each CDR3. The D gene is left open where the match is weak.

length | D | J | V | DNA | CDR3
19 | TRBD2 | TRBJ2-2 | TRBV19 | TGTGCCAGTAGGGGTCCGGGGACTAGCAATCCCGCGAACACCGGGGAGCTGTTTTTT | CASRGPGTSNPANTGELFF
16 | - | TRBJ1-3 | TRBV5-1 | TGCGCCAGCAGCTTGGACAGGGCCCTCTCTGGAAACACCATATATTTT | CASSLDRALSGNTIYF
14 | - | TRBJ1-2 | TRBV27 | TGTGCCAGCAGTTCCCAGGGTAGGAATAAAGGCTACACCTTC | CASSSQGRNKGYTF
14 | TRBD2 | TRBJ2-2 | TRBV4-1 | TGCGCCAGCAGCCAGGGGACTAGCGGCGGGGAGCTGTTTTTT | CASSQGTSGGELFF
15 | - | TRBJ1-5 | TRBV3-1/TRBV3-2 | TGTGCCAGCAGCCCCCGCGGGGGTAGCAATCAGCCCCAGCATTTT | CASSPRGGSNQPQHF
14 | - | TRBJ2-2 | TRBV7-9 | TGTGCCAGCAGCGGTAGGAGTCACACCGGGGAGCTGTTTTTT | CASSGRSHTGELFF
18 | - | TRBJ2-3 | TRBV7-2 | TGTGCCAGCAGCTTAGACTGGGGGCTGGGGGCGGGCACAGATACGCAGTATTTT | CASSLDWGLGAGTDTQYF
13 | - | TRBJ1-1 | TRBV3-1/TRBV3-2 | TGTGCCAGCAGCTTGGCGGGGAACACTGAAGCTTTCTTT | CASSLAGNTEAFF
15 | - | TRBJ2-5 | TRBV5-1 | TGCGCCAGCAGCTTGGGACTACCCATCAGGGAGACCCAGTACTTC | CASSLGLPIRETQYF
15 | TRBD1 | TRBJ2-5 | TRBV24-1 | TGTGCCACCAGTGATTCCGACAGGGTTATGAAGACCCAGTACTTC | CATSDSDRVMKTQYF
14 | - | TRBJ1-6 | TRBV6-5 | TGTGCCAGCCAGGACCGGCGGGGTAGCTCACCCCTCCACTTT | CASQDRRGSSPLHF
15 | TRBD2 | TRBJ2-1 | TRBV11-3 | TGTGCCAGCAGCCGGGAGGCTAACCTTTACAATGAGCAGTTCTTC | CASSREANLYNEQFF
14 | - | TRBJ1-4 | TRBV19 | TGTGCCAGTAGTATGTTGGGGGGAAGTGAAAAACTGTTTTTT | CASSMLGGSEKLFF